This paragraph reports one T cell receptor (beta chain). Its antigen is unidentified. Different DNA sequences within this sample yield the same CDR3. The data derive from a study of cytomegalovirus exposure and HLA in healthy donors. Notes on the study in general: In a later analysis, specific HLA alleles were associated with 15,000 to 20,000 TCR beta sequences at a 0.05 false discovery rate. A later analysis linked a missense variant in DCLRE1C to the trimming of TCR beta V and J genes. Presence/absence analyses assumed roughly uniform sequencing depth across donors. The study labeled 180 or so TCR beta chains cytomegalovirus-associated.

With 60 Vbeta and 13 Jbeta primers, the PCR was carried out. Libraries were prepared by immunoSEQ multiplex PCR; TCRdb keeps only in-frame clonotypes and omits some of them. The table records about 64,000 clones, approximately 83% of them present only once. The sequence was obtained from a female donor in good health and CMV-seronegative. Input material: PBMCs.

CDR3 nucleotides: TGTGCCAGCAGAACAGGGGGCGGCAACAATGAGCAGTTCTTC. Translation gives CASRTGGGNNEQFF. This sequence joins TRBV28 and TRBJ2-1; 9 bases align to TRBD1. Germline CDR1 and CDR2: MDHEN and SYDVKM. The V gene end was trimmed by 6 bases and the J gene end by 5 bases; junction bases not matched to a gene: 5. This CDR3 has 14 amino acids.